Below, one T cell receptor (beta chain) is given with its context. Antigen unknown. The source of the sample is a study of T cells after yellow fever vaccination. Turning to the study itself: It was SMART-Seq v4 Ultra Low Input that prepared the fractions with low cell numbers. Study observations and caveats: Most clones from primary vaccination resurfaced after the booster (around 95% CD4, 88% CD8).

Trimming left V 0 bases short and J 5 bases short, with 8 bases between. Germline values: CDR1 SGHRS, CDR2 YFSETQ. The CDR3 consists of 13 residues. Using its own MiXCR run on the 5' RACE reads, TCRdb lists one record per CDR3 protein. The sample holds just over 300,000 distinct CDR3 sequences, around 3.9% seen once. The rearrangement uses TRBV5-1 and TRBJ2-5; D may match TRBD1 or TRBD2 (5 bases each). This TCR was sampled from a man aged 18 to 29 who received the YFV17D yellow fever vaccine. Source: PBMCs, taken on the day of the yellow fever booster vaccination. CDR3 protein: CASSLGGFETQYF. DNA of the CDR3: TGCGCCAGCAGCTTGGGGGGGTTTGAGACCCAGTACTTC. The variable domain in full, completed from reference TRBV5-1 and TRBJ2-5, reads KAGVTQTPRYLIKTRGQQVTLSCSPISGHRSVSWYQQTPGQGLQFLFEYFSETQRNKGNFPGRFSGRQFSNSRSEMNVSTLELGDSALYLCASSLGGFETQYFGPGTRLLVL.